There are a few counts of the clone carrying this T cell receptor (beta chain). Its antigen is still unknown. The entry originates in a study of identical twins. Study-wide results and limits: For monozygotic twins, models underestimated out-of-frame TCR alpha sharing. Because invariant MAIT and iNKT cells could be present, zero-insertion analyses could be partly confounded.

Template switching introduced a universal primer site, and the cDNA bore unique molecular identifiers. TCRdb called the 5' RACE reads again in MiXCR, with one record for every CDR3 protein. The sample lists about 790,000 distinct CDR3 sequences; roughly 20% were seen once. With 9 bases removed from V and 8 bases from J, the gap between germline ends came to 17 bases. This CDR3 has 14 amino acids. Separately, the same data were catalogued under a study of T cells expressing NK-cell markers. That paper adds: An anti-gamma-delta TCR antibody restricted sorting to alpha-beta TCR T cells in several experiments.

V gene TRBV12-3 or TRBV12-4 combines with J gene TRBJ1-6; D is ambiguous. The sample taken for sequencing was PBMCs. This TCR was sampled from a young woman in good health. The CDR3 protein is CASNFRGRDSPLHF. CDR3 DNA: TGTGCCAGTAACTTTCGCGGGCGCGATTCACCCCTCCACTTT.